This TCR beta chain was found in a study of control samples from healthy donors and cancer patients. Some clones are missing from TCRdb's copy, which holds only in-frame ones; the method was immunoSEQ multiplex PCR. The repertoire holds approximately 100,000 clones, with roughly nine tenths as singletons. The germline CDR1 and CDR2 sequences are LNHDA and SQIVND (reference sequence). The CDR3 totals 15 residues. Trimming removed 3 bases from V and 0 bases from J, with 11 bases in between. Specimen: blood. The source of this sequence is a human donor in good health. The donor label of this sample is uncertain. The chain recombines TRBV19 with TRBJ1-1, with unresolved D. The CDR3 protein is CASSIAPTLNTEAFF. The CDR3, as DNA: TGTGCCAGTAGTATCGCACCAACCCTGAACACTGAAGCTTTCTTT.